The sequence of this TCR beta chain was determined in a study of T cells in Graves' hyperthyroidism and ophthalmopathy. This clonotype was observed many times. Amplification of TCR beta CDR3 regions used RNA as the template. With the HTBI primer set, the TCR CDR3 went through a first round of RT-PCR. From the multiplex PCR reads, TCRdb called clonotypes with MiXCR, one entry per CDR3 protein. Of about 290,000 distinct CDR3 sequences in the sample, around 13% are singletons; the top ten hold approximately 7.9%. Sequenced sample: blood. This sequence originates from a woman between 40 and 55 years old with Graves' hyperthyroidism.

CDR3 region: CATVRVVGTEAFF. The CDR3 coding sequence is TGTGCCACAGTTAGGGTCGTCGGCACTGAAGCTTTCTTT. This chain uses TRBV7-9 with TRBJ1-1; D not resolved. V lost 10 bases to trimming and J lost 4 bases, with 16 bases between them. This CDR3 contains 13 residues. Germline V gene lookup returns CDR1 SEHNR and CDR2 FQNEAQ (reference sequence).